Shown below are 18 T cell receptor beta chains from a single sample sequenced in a study of shared clonotypes between healthy human individuals. This table comes from immunoSEQ multiplex PCR, and its TCRdb copy is limited to in-frame clones, with some not included. The sample has about 2 million clones; roughly 95% are singletons. The sequencing input was naive CD4+ T cells sorted from blood. Described subset: CD45RA+ positively selected. These receptors were obtained from a man younger than 35 in good health.

The chain combines TRBV2 with TRBJ2-7, with D possibly being TRBD2 (7 bases). Trimming cost V 7 bases and J 9 bases, with 19 bases left between them. The CDR3 has 13 residues. Germline V gene data show CDR1 as SNHLY and CDR2 as FYNNEI. CDR3 bases: TGTGCCAGCACCGGGACACCCGGGAGGCGGCAGTACTTC. Protein product: CASTGTPGRRQYF.

The chain combines TRBV10-1 with TRBJ2-7; D gene ambiguous. The CDR3 extends over 14 amino acids. CDR1 is WNHNN, CDR2 SYGVQD, per germline (reference sequence). V was pared by 3 bases and J by 0 bases, with 9 bases between. This CDR3 reads CASSDEGPSYEQYF. The CDR3 bases are TGCGCCAGCAGTGACGAAGGGCCCTCCTACGAGCAGTACTTC.

With respect to this clone: Other DNA sequences of this sample code for an identical CDR3. This chain links TRBV27 with TRBJ2-4; D is perhaps TRBD2 (6 bases). Germline V gene data show CDR1 as MNHEY and CDR2 as SMNVEV (reference sequence). The CDR3 is 14 residues long. V was shortened by 3 bases and J by 2 bases, with 8 bases between the two germline ends. CDR3 sequence reads: CASSLRGTKNIQYF. The CDR3 nucleotides read TGTGCCAGCAGTTTGCGGGGTACCAAAAACATTCAGTACTTC.

V gene TRBV11-2 combines with J gene TRBJ1-1; D not certain. Trimming cost V 3 bases and J 1 base, with 12 bases left between them. CDR1 is SGHAT, CDR2 FQNNGV, per germline. CDR3 size: 15 residues. CDR3 DNA sequence: TGTGCCAGCAGCTTGGAATGGGAAGCGAACACTGAAGCTTTCTTT. Its translation is CASSLEWEANTEAFF.

The genes are TRBV11-1 and TRBJ2-5; a possible D gene is TRBD2 (7 bases). This CDR3 region has 14 residues. Trimming removed 4 bases at V and 2 bases at J, with 11 bases between. CDR1 is SGHAT, CDR2 FQDESV, per germline (reference sequence). Written as DNA, the CDR3 is TGTGCCAGCAGCTCGGGGGGCCGGCAAGAGACCCAGTACTTC. Residues: CASSSGGRQETQYF.

V usage is TRBV5-1 and J usage is TRBJ1-1; D gene uncertain. V was cut by 1 base and J by 1 base, with 8 bases left in between. The V gene's germline CDR1 is SGHRS and CDR2 YFSETQ. The CDR3 sequence is 14 residues long. The CDR3 spells CASSLTRANTEAFF. The CDR3 DNA is TGCGCCAGCAGCTTGACCCGGGCGAACACTGAAGCTTTCTTT.

V usage is TRBV29-1 and J usage is TRBJ2-1, with a weak D call TRBD1 (5 bases). Trimming pared 7 bases from V and 0 bases from J, leaving 13 bases between. CDR3 size: 14 residues. The germline V gene has CDR1 SQVTM and CDR2 ANQGSEA. In nucleotides, the CDR3 is TGCAGCGGGACGACAGCAACCTCCTACAATGAGCAGTTCTTC. Amino acids: CSGTTATSYNEQFF.

Remarks on this clone: This specimen includes other DNA sequences encoding the same CDR3. The chain is built from TRBV2 and TRBJ2-7; 12 bases agree with TRBD2. V was clipped by 8 bases and J by 1 base; unmatched bases: 15. Per the germline V gene, CDR1 is SNHLY and CDR2 is FYNNEI. This CDR3 has 18 amino acids. CDR3 sequence reads: CASRDPSGRAPTSYEQYF. The CDR3 coding sequence is TGTGCCAGCCGCGATCCTAGCGGGAGGGCTCCTACTTCCTACGAGCAGTACTTC.

This clone appeared a few times. The chain is built from TRBV7-9 and TRBJ1-2; 9 nucleotides match TRBD1. Germline V gene lookup returns CDR1 SEHNR and CDR2 FQNEAQ (reference sequence). This CDR3 has 13 residues. Trimming removed 3 bases from V and 14 bases from J; junction bases left unmatched: 10. The CDR3 sequence: CASSFTQGALQTF. CDR3 nucleotide sequence: TGTGCCAGCAGCTTTACACAGGGGGCCCTTCAGACCTTC.

V gene TRBV28 combines with J gene TRBJ1-4; possible D gene TRBD1, 5 bases. This CDR3 is 15 amino acids long. The germline gives CDR1 MDHEN, CDR2 SYDVKM. Trimming removed 5 bases from V and 3 bases from J, with 13 bases in between. The CDR3 sequence: CASSGAGLANEKLFF. The CDR3 nucleotides read TGTGCCAGCAGTGGTGCGGGGCTCGCTAATGAAAAACTGTTTTTT.

The V and J genes are TRBV11-2 and TRBJ2-5; D possibly corresponds to TRBD1 (6 bases). Deletions cut 1 base from V and 5 bases from J, with 20 bases between. The germline V gene has CDR1 SGHAT and CDR2 FQNNGV. This CDR3 is 17 amino acids long. CDR3: CASSLVGRGSLWETQYF. The CDR3 DNA reads TGTGCCAGCAGCTTAGTCGGCAGGGGAAGCCTCTGGGAGACCCAGTACTTC.

Turning to this clone: Other nucleotide sequences in the sample specify the same CDR3. The chain couples TRBV5-4 to TRBJ2-1; 9 bases are a match to TRBD2. CDR3 length: 15 amino acids. Germline lookup yields CDR1 SGHNT and CDR2 YYREEE (reference sequence). The trim removed 4 bases at V and 1 base at J, leaving 3 bases unmatched. CDR3 nucleotides: TGTGCCAGCAGCGCTACTAGCGGGTCCTACAATGAGCAGTTCTTC. It is translated as CASSATSGSYNEQFF.

This clone has a single count. The rearrangement uses TRBV30 and TRBJ2-7; D ambiguous. CDR1 and CDR2 (germline): GTSNPN, SVGIG (reference sequence). V was cut by 3 bases and J by 4 bases, with 7 bases left in between. This CDR3 comprises 11 residues. The CDR3, as DNA: TGTGCCTGGAGCAATAAGTACGAGCAGTACTTC. Translating it yields CAWSNKYEQYF.

As to this clone: Other DNA sequences in this specimen translate into the identical CDR3. J is TRBJ2-7 and V is TRBV4-3, with D tentatively TRBD2 (6 bases). V lost 1 base, J lost 0 bases, and 10 bases lay in between. There are 15 residues in the CDR3. CDR1 and CDR2 (germline): LGHNA, YSLEER. The DNA for the CDR3 is TGCGCCAGCAGCCAAGTTGCGGGGTCCTCCTACGAGCAGTACTTC. It codes for CASSQVAGSSYEQYF.

The rearrangement joins TRBV10-2 to TRBJ2-3, with 10 bases matching TRBD2. Trimming at V came to 7 bases and at J to 3 bases, leaving 7 bases not matched to a gene. This CDR3 is 15 amino acids long. Germline V CDR1 and CDR2: WSHSY, SAAADI. CDR3 protein: CASTPPSGGTDTQYF. The CDR3 DNA reads TGCGCCAGCACCCCCCCTAGCGGGGGTACAGATACGCAGTATTTT.

This sequence joins TRBV7-2 and TRBJ1-2; possibly TRBD1 for D (6 bases). The V end lost 2 bases, the J end lost 6 bases, and 16 bases lay between the germline ends. The length of the CDR3 is 15 residues. The germline V gene has CDR1 SGHTA and CDR2 FQGNSA. The DNA of the CDR3 is TGTGCCAGCAGCTTAAAGGACAGTCTCGGACATGGCTACACCTTC. It yields the protein CASSLKDSLGHGYTF.

CDR3 sequence: CASRLGGDGVHSYEQYF. In nucleotides, the CDR3 is TGTGCAAGTCGCTTAGGGGGGGACGGAGTACACTCCTACGAGCAGTACTTC. This sequence joins TRBV12-2 and TRBJ2-7; whether TRBD2, the table's D call, matches the DNA was not checked. TRBV12-2 is an annotated pseudogene. The CDR3 has 17 amino acids.

The chain has TRBV10-1 and TRBJ1-6; D is ambiguous. Looked up from germline, CDR1 is WNHNN and CDR2 is SYGVQD (reference sequence). Deletions cut 2 bases from V and 9 bases from J, with 23 bases between. CDR3 length equals 18 residues. The CDR3 loop reads CASSESFEVGELTSPLHF. CDR3 DNA sequence: TGCGCCAGCAGTGAGAGTTTTGAGGTAGGAGAGTTAACTTCACCCCTCCACTTT.